The 27 T cell receptor beta chains listed next were all sequenced from one sample in a study of T-cell memory formation after mild COVID-19. TCRdb passed the 5' RACE reads through MiXCR, listing each CDR3 protein once. Of 350,000 to 450,000 distinct CDR3 sequences in the sample, 20% to 30% are singletons; the top ten hold 8.8%. The material sequenced was PBMCs or a T cell subset sorted from them (not recorded which). Receptor source: an adult woman who had mild COVID-19 (a few samples of this study predate the infection). Cell type and time point are not known.

In its sample, this clonotype was seen a few times. The rearrangement links TRBV30 to TRBJ1-1; D gene unclear. The CDR3 consists of 13 residues. Trimming shortened V by 2 bases and J by 1 base, and 8 bases separated the two germline ends. The germline V gene encodes CDR1 GTSNPN and CDR2 SVGIG (reference sequence). CDR3 region: CAWSYGTNTEAFF. The CDR3, as DNA: TGTGCCTGGAGTTACGGCACGAACACTGAAGCTTTCTTT.

The chain has TRBV10-3 and TRBJ1-3; 11 bases map to TRBD1. The CDR3 sequence is 13 residues long. V gave up 4 bases and J gave up 8 bases; unmatched junction bases: 1. CDR1 and CDR2 from the germline V gene are ENHRY and SYGVKD. The CDR3 nucleotides are TGTGCCATCAGTGTGGGACAGGGGGACACCATATATTTT. Its protein product is CAISVGQGDTIYF.

This chain joins TRBV5-1 and TRBJ1-1, with 8 bases aligning to TRBD1. Germline assignment: CDR1 SGHRS and CDR2 YFSETQ. The junction had 5 bases not matched to a gene; V was cut back by 4 bases and J by 3 bases. This CDR3 has 14 residues. This CDR3 reads CASSVSGQDTEAFF. The CDR3 DNA sequence: TGCGCCAGCAGCGTTTCGGGACAGGACACTGAAGCTTTCTTT.

The V gene is TRBV5-6, the J gene TRBJ2-7; unclear D gene. The CDR3 is 12 amino acids. Looked up from germline, CDR1 is SGHDT and CDR2 is YYEEEE. Trimming took 5 bases from V and 5 from J, leaving 11 bases between them. CDR3 nucleotide sequence: TGTGCCAGCAGTCAAATCCCGGACGAGCAGTACTTC. Protein sequence: CASSQIPDEQYF.

The sample holds a few counts of this clonotype. This chain links TRBV20-1 with TRBJ2-7; D call uncertain. There are 13 residues in the CDR3. Deletions cut 6 bases from V and 0 bases from J, with 12 bases between. From germline, CDR1 is DFQATT and CDR2 SNEGSKA (reference sequence). Written as DNA, the CDR3 is TGCAGTGCCCGGGCGCAGAGCTCCTACGAGCAGTACTTC. Encoded protein: CSARAQSSYEQYF.

The CDR3 bases are TGTGCCACCAGCAGGATTGGGACAGGGGGCGGCGGGGAGCTGTTTTTT. It codes for CATSRIGTGGGGELFF. The chain combines TRBV15 with TRBJ2-2; TRBD1 aligns across 12 bases. The length of the CDR3 is 16 residues. Trimming took 3 bases from V and 7 from J; bases not matched to a gene: 6. The germline CDR1 and CDR2 sequences are LNHNV and YYDKDF (reference sequence).

This sequence joins TRBV11-3 and TRBJ2-7; 9 nucleotides line up with TRBD1. The germline V gene has CDR1 SGHNT and CDR2 YENEEA. With V trimmed by 1 base and J by 5 bases, 18 bases remained unmatched. The CDR3 extends over 19 amino acids. The CDR3 nucleotides are TGTGCCAGCAGCTTAGGAGAGACAGGGGGTCTAGCGGAAAACGACGAGCAGTACTTC. Amino acids: CASSLGETGGLAENDEQYF.

The chain recombines TRBV6-6 with TRBJ2-1; TRBD2 matches 10 bases. V was clipped by 6 bases and J by 4 bases; unmatched bases: 9. The CDR3 sequence is 16 residues long. Germline CDR1 and CDR2: MNHNY and SVGAGI (reference sequence). CDR3 coding DNA: TGTGCCAGCAGGAGGGAGCGGGGGGGCAAATACAATGAGCAGTTCTTC. Translating gives CASRRERGGKYNEQFF.

V usage is TRBV7-2 and J usage is TRBJ2-5; the match to TRBD2 covers 14 bases. V lost 1 base and J lost 5; bases outside the gene matches: 6. The CDR3 consists of 17 residues. Germline V gives CDR1 SGHTA, CDR2 FQGNSA. This chain's CDR3 is CASSLGGLAGARETQYF. The CDR3 bases are TGTGCCAGCAGCTTAGGGGGACTAGCGGGAGCGAGGGAGACCCAGTACTTC.

This clonotype was picked up a small number of times. The chain is built from TRBV15 and TRBJ1-4; possible D gene TRBD1, 5 bases. The CDR3 is 15 residues long. The V end was cut by 4 bases, the J end by 2 bases, with 11 bases between. CDR1 is LNHNV and CDR2 is YYDKDF in the germline V gene (reference sequence). CDR3 sequence: CATSTRVSTNEKLFF. DNA of the CDR3: TGTGCCACCAGCACCAGGGTCTCCACTAATGAAAAACTGTTTTTT. Drawing the rest from reference TRBV15 and TRBJ1-4, the complete variable domain is DAMVIQNPRYQVTQFGKPVTLSCSQTLNHNVMYWYQQKSSQAPKLLFHYYDKDFNNEADTPDNFQSRRPNTSFCFLDIRSPGLGDTAMYLCATSTRVSTNEKLFFGSGTQLSVL.

A few counts support this clonotype. CDR3 protein: CASSLPSGENTQYF. CDR3 nucleotides: TGTGCCAGCAGCTTGCCCAGCGGGGAAAATACGCAGTATTTT. This sequence joins TRBV7-8 and TRBJ2-3, with 7 nucleotides matching TRBD2. V trimming: 3 bases; J trimming: 7 bases; junction bases outside the gene matches: 7. CDR1 and CDR2 (germline): SGHVS, FQNEAQ. The CDR3 totals 14 residues.

V is TRBV7-2 and J is TRBJ2-6, with 9 bases aligning to TRBD1. The length of the CDR3 is 18 residues. The germline V gene has CDR1 SGHTA and CDR2 FQGNSA. V shed 4 bases and J 4 bases; nucleotides not matched to a gene: 11. CDR3 nucleotides: TGTGCCAGCAGCTCCTGGACAGGGGCCTTCCCCGGGGCCAACGTCCTGACTTTC. Protein product: CASSSWTGAFPGANVLTF.

The chain links TRBV11-2 to TRBJ2-7; the match to TRBD1 covers 7 bases. Trimming removed 0 bases from V and 2 bases from J; junction bases left unmatched: 7. CDR1 and CDR2 from the germline V gene are SGHAT and FQNNGV. The CDR3 length is 16 residues. In DNA, the CDR3 is TGTGCCAGCAGCTTAGAGGAGTGGCAGGGGGCCTACGAGCAGTACTTC. This codes for CASSLEEWQGAYEQYF.

The gene calls are TRBV4-2 and TRBJ2-5; D tentatively reads TRBD1 or TRBD2 (5 bases each). Germline CDR1 and CDR2: LGHNA and YNFKEQ. Trimming stripped 4 bases from V and 5 bases from J, with 17 bases between. There are 15 residues in the CDR3. This CDR3 reads CASSRSAGTWETQYF. CDR3 coding DNA: TGTGCCAGCAGCCGCTCTGCCGGGACCTGGGAGACCCAGTACTTC.

The V gene is TRBV7-2, the J gene TRBJ2-3; 9 bases map to TRBD2. Germline V lookup: CDR1 SGHTA, CDR2 FQGNSA. Trimming took 3 bases from V and 1 from J; bases not matched to a gene: 5. This CDR3 region has 16 residues. The CDR3 DNA reads TGTGCCAGCAGCTTGCGGGCGGGAGGGGGCACAGATACGCAGTATTTT. It is translated as CASSLRAGGGTDTQYF.

The chain employs TRBV20-1 and TRBJ2-3, with D possibly TRBD2 on 5 matching bases. CDR3 size: 14 residues. Between the trimmed V and J ends, which lost 2 bases and 5 bases, there was a span of 14 bases. Germline CDR1 DFQATT, CDR2 SNEGSKA (reference sequence). CDR3 sequence: CSARSGTGIDTQYF. The DNA for the CDR3 is TGCAGTGCTAGATCCGGAACGGGGATAGATACGCAGTATTTT.

J is TRBJ2-2 and V is TRBV5-1; 7 bases map to TRBD1. The CDR3 runs to 15 residues. Germline-derived CDR1 and CDR2 are SGHRS and YFSETQ. The V and J ends lost 0 bases and 5 bases, in that order; junction bases with no gene match: 4. CDR3 in amino acids: CASSLGQQGTGELFF. The CDR3 DNA follows: TGCGCCAGCAGCTTGGGTCAACAGGGGACCGGGGAGCTGTTTTTT. Filled out from reference TRBV5-1 and TRBJ2-2, the complete variable domain reads KAGVTQTPRYLIKTRGQQVTLSCSPISGHRSVSWYQQTPGQGLQFLFEYFSETQRNKGNFPGRFSGRQFSNSRSEMNVSTLELGDSALYLCASSLGQQGTGELFFGEGSRLTVL.

The CDR3 nucleotides are TGCAGTGCTAACCCTTTCGGTCCTGAAGCTTTCTTT. Translation: CSANPFGPEAFF. This chain joins TRBV20-1 and TRBJ1-1, with no clear D. CDR1 is DFQATT, CDR2 SNEGSKA, per germline (reference sequence). This CDR3 is built from 12 residues. Trimming pared 4 bases from V and 6 bases from J, leaving 12 bases between.

The DNA of the CDR3 is TGTGCCACCAGCAGAGATCGTGGCACCGGGGAGCTGTTTTTT. This sequence encodes CATSRDRGTGELFF. This chain uses TRBV15 with TRBJ2-2; no clear D. The CDR3 runs 14 residues. CDR1 is LNHNV, CDR2 YYDKDF, per germline (reference sequence). The ends were cut back, 0 bases at V and 4 bases at J, with 6 bases in the middle.

V and J are TRBV9 and TRBJ2-7, with D maybe TRBD1 (6 bases). The CDR3 is 13 amino acids. The V gene lost 3 bases and the J gene lost 6 bases, with 13 bases spanning the gap. Looked up from germline, CDR1 is SGDLS and CDR2 is YYNGEE. This chain's CDR3 is CASSEQGSREQYF. The DNA for the CDR3 is TGTGCCAGCAGCGAACAGGGCTCACGCGAGCAGTACTTC.

This clonotype was seen a handful of times. The chain couples TRBV6-1 to TRBJ2-7; TRBD1 aligns across 10 bases. This CDR3 region has 13 residues. Trimming cost V 8 bases and J 5 bases; bases outside gene matches: 6. Per germline, CDR1 MNHNS and CDR2 SASEGT. The DNA of the CDR3 is TGTGCCAGCTGCGGGACAGGGGATCACGAGCAGTACTTC. Protein: CASCGTGDHEQYF.

This clonotype has just a few counts. The V gene is TRBV9, the J gene TRBJ1-4, with a tentative D call TRBD1 (5 bases). This CDR3 contains 18 residues. Germline V CDR1 and CDR2: SGDLS, YYNGEE. Deletions cut 4 bases from V and 8 bases from J, with 27 bases between. The CDR3 reads CASSTRDSPQRVVEKLFF. CDR3 in DNA: TGTGCCAGCAGCACCCGAGACAGTCCCCAACGAGTGGTCGAAAAACTGTTTTTT.

This chain links TRBV19 with TRBJ1-1, with D possibly matching TRBD1 (6 bases). Deletions cut 7 bases from V and 4 bases from J, with 16 bases between. The CDR3 covers 14 residues. The germline V gene encodes CDR1 LNHDA and CDR2 SQIVND (reference sequence). Here the CDR3 DNA reads TGTGCCAGTACCTCTGGACAGATTTTCACTGAAGCTTTCTTT. Protein product: CASTSGQIFTEAFF.

The chain is built from TRBV7-6 and TRBJ2-7; 12 nucleotides line up with TRBD2. This CDR3 comprises 17 residues. J gave up 4 bases and V 1 base, and 8 bases lay outside the gene matches. Germline values: CDR1 SGHVS, CDR2 FNYEAQ. CDR3 DNA sequence: TGTGCCAGCAGCTTAGTGGCTAGCGGGGGGGAACGGTACGAGCAGTACTTC. Translating gives CASSLVASGGERYEQYF.

Only a few counts were recorded for this clonotype. The chain joins TRBV5-1 to TRBJ1-1; D ambiguous. This CDR3 comprises 13 residues. Germline V CDR1 and CDR2: SGHRS, YFSETQ. Trimming removed 2 bases at V and 8 bases at J, with 13 bases between. CDR3 nucleotides: TGCGCCAGCAGCTTCAACCGGGAGCCCGAAGCTTTCTTT. It translates to CASSFNREPEAFF.

This CDR3 is CASKQGYNQPQHF. The CDR3 region has the DNA TGTGCCAGCAAACAGGGGTACAATCAGCCCCAGCATTTT. The genes are TRBV12-3 or TRBV12-4 and TRBJ1-5, with 7 bases identical to TRBD1. The CDR3 has 13 amino acids. The V and J ends lost 7 bases and 3 bases, in that order; junction bases with no gene match: 3.

This sequence joins TRBV29-1 and TRBJ1-1; the D is unclear. Per the germline V gene, CDR1 is SQVTM and CDR2 is ANQGSEA. The germline V and J ends were trimmed by 7 bases and 7 bases, with 16 bases remaining between them. The CDR3 is made up of 12 amino acids. CDR3 DNA sequence: TGCAGCGGAACCCCGGGAGGGTTTGAAGCTTTCTTT. The encoded protein is CSGTPGGFEAFF. Full variable domain (outside the CDR3, taken from reference TRBV29-1 and TRBJ1-1): SAVISQKPSRDICQRGTSLTIQCQVDSQVTMMFWYRQQPGQSLTLIATANQGSEATYESGFVIDKFPISRPNLTFSTLTVSNMSPEDSSIYLCSGTPGGFEAFFGQGTRLTVV.